The rows below give T cell receptor beta chains drawn from one sample of a study of cytomegalovirus exposure and HLA in healthy donors. Profiled with immunoSEQ multiplex PCR; TCRdb holds only in-frame clones, not every one. The data contain roughly 100,000 clones, more than 65% of them seen just once; the ten biggest clones take up 10%. The sample comprised PBMCs. All receptors come from a woman aged 18-30 years in good health and CMV-seropositive. Each CDR3 is given with its conserved first and last residue. D genes are given only for firm matches. Clone size is not always given. Where it is, it says once, few, many or a class for expanded clones.

j_call | v_call | clone_size | d_call | cdr3_aa | cdr3_nt
TRBJ2-3 | TRBV19 | . | TRBD1 | CASNPTGEADTQYF | TGTGCCAGTAACCCGACAGGGGAGGCAGATACGCAGTATTTT
TRBJ1-1 | TRBV10-3 | . | TRBD1 | CAISGGQGAFF | TGTGCCATCAGTGGTGGACAGGGGGCTTTCTTT
TRBJ2-1 | TRBV7-9 | . | TRBD1 | CASSQSQGAHNEQFF | TGTGCCAGCAGCCAATCACAGGGGGCACACAATGAGCAGTTCTTC
TRBJ2-5 | TRBV27 | . | . | CASSFSLQGSQYF | TGTGCCAGCAGTTTCTCCCTTCAGGGTAGCCAGTACTTC
TRBJ1-2 | TRBV28 | . | TRBD1 | CASSPVGQGASGYTF | TGTGCCAGCAGTCCCGTGGGACAGGGGGCCTCTGGCTACACCTTC
TRBJ1-1 | TRBV28 | . | TRBD1 | CASSFDRGHGDTEAFF | TGTGCCAGCAGTTTTGACAGGGGGCATGGGGACACTGAAGCTTTCTTT
TRBJ1-5 | TRBV2 | . | . | CASTWAGFQPQHF | TGTGCCAGCACCTGGGCGGGGTTTCAGCCCCAGCATTTT
TRBJ2-5 | TRBV5-5 | . | TRBD2 | CASSLDSGGVQETQYF | TGTGCCAGCAGCTTGGATAGCGGGGGAGTCCAAGAGACCCAGTACTTC
TRBJ1-1 | TRBV11-3 | . | . | CASSLFFTAEAFF | TGTGCCAGCAGCTTATTTTTCACGGCTGAAGCTTTCTTT
TRBJ2-1 | TRBV19 | once | TRBD1 | CASSPRDRGRNEQFF | TGTGCCAGTAGTCCCCGGGACAGGGGGCGGAATGAGCAGTTCTTC
TRBJ2-4 | TRBV7-2 | . | . | CASSIRDIRDIQYF | TGTGCCAGCAGCATCCGGGACATACGGGACATTCAGTACTTC
TRBJ2-5 | TRBV6-1 | . | . | CASSEGPGMGQETQYF | TGTGCCAGCAGTGAAGGGCCAGGGATGGGCCAAGAGACCCAGTACTTC
TRBJ2-5 | TRBV5-1 | . | TRBD2 | CASVTGKRGGQETQYF | TGCGCCAGCGTAACGGGCAAGCGGGGGGGACAAGAGACCCAGTACTTC
TRBJ1-5 | TRBV6-1 | . | . | CASSLRGGAQPQHF | TGTGCCAGCAGTCTCCGGGGGGGGGCTCAGCCCCAGCATTTT
TRBJ2-7 | TRBV4-2 | few | . | CASSQRTRNYEQYF | TGTGCCAGCAGCCAAAGGACTCGAAACTACGAGCAGTACTTC
TRBJ1-1 | TRBV27 | once | . | CASRTGANTEAFF | TGTGCCAGCAGGACGGGAGCGAACACTGAAGCTTTCTTT
TRBJ1-2 | TRBV9 | . | . | CASSLGRGRNGYTF | TGTGCCAGCAGTCTTGGACGGGGAAGGAATGGCTACACCTTC
TRBJ1-3 | TRBV11-3 | few | TRBD1 | CASSPGQGSSGNTIYF | TGTGCCAGCAGCCCTGGACAGGGTTCTTCTGGAAACACCATATATTTT
TRBJ2-1 | TRBV15 | . | . | CATSQDRVNEQFF | TGTGCCACCAGCCAAGACAGAGTAAATGAGCAGTTCTTC
TRBJ2-1 | TRBV4-1 | . | . | CASSHGSSRNNEQFF | TGCGCCAGCAGCCACGGCTCTAGCCGAAACAATGAGCAGTTCTTC
TRBJ2-5 | TRBV28 | . | TRBD1 | CASSLDRGWETQYF | TGTGCCAGCAGTTTAGACAGGGGATGGGAGACCCAGTACTTC
TRBJ2-1 | TRBV18 | . | . | CASSPYTPSSYNEQFF | TGTGCCAGCTCACCTTACACACCCAGCTCCTACAATGAGCAGTTCTTC
TRBJ2-7 | TRBV5-6 | once | TRBD2 | CASRAAGPGEQYF | TGTGCCAGCAGGGCAGCGGGACCCGGTGAGCAGTACTTC
TRBJ2-1 | TRBV9 | . | TRBD1 | CASSVVGGQRKFF | TGTGCCAGCAGCGTAGTAGGGGGCCAAAGGAAATTCTTC
TRBJ2-7 | TRBV5-1 | . | TRBD1 | CASTDRGETYEQYF | TGCGCCAGCACAGACAGGGGCGAGACCTACGAGCAGTACTTC
TRBJ1-2 | TRBV18 | once | TRBD1 | CASSANEQGRYGYTF | TGTGCCAGCTCAGCCAACGAACAGGGGCGCTATGGCTACACCTTC
TRBJ1-6 | TRBV7-9 | once | . | CASSSPTGPTAPLHF | TGTGCCAGCAGCTCGCCGACAGGCCCTACGGCACCCCTCCACTTT
TRBJ1-5 | TRBV29-1 | few | . | CSVSRGGNQPQHF | TGCAGCGTCAGCCGGGGTGGAAATCAGCCCCAGCATTTT
TRBJ1-5 | TRBV2 | . | . | CASSGRVARPQHF | TGTGCCAGCAGTGGACGGGTTGCTCGGCCCCAGCATTTT
TRBJ2-2 | TRBV6-5 | . | TRBD1 | CASTTDRGPGELFF | TGTGCCAGCACCACGGACAGGGGGCCCGGGGAGCTGTTTTTT
TRBJ2-1 | TRBV7-9 | . | TRBD1 | CASSLGDRGSYNEQFF | TGTGCCAGCAGCTTAGGCGACAGGGGCTCCTACAATGAGCAGTTCTTC
TRBJ1-5 | TRBV27 | . | TRBD1 | CASSPGTGFEPQHF | TGTGCCAGCAGTCCCGGGACAGGGTTTGAGCCCCAGCATTTT
TRBJ1-5 | TRBV25-1 | . | TRBD1 | CASSDHRGPGNQPQHF | TGTGCCAGCAGTGACCACAGGGGGCCTGGCAATCAGCCCCAGCATTTT
TRBJ1-2 | TRBV27 | . | . | CASSFTGPGYGYTF | TGTGCCAGCAGTTTTACAGGGCCCGGCTATGGCTACACCTTC
TRBJ2-5 | TRBV5-6 | . | . | CASSPITQETQYF | TGTGCCAGCAGCCCTATTACCCAAGAGACCCAGTACTTC
TRBJ2-5 | TRBV4-2 | . | TRBD2 | CASSQGPAGNQETQYF | TGTGCCAGCAGCCAAGGTCCAGCGGGGAACCAAGAGACCCAGTACTTC
TRBJ2-5 | TRBV5-1 | . | TRBD2 | CASSSDGREVETQYF | TGCGCCAGCAGCAGCGACGGACGGGAGGTCGAGACCCAGTACTTC
TRBJ2-3 | TRBV6-1 | . | TRBD2 | CASSGLAGARTGTQYF | TGTGCCAGCAGTGGACTAGCGGGGGCTAGAACGGGTACGCAGTATTTT
TRBJ1-2 | TRBV6-1 | . | . | CATNIWPGSGYTF | TGTGCCACTAATATTTGGCCAGGCAGTGGCTACACCTTC
TRBJ2-3 | TRBV5-8 | . | . | CASSWAGQGSTDTQYF | TGTGCCAGCAGCTGGGCCGGGCAGGGAAGCACAGATACGCAGTATTTT
TRBJ2-1 | TRBV9 | few | TRBD1 | CASSVSPAPGQGTEQFF | TGTGCCAGCAGCGTCTCACCAGCACCGGGACAGGGTACTGAGCAGTTCTTC
TRBJ2-3 | TRBV28 | . | TRBD2 | CASSPGLAIHTQYF | TGTGCCAGCAGCCCGGGACTAGCGATACATACGCAGTATTTT
TRBJ1-4 | TRBV27 | . | TRBD1 | CASSFGQVSTNEKLFF | TGTGCCAGCAGTTTCGGACAGGTATCAACTAATGAAAAACTGTTTTTT
TRBJ2-1 | TRBV30 | . | TRBD2 | CAWAGLAGSEQFF | TGTGCCTGGGCGGGACTAGCGGGAAGTGAGCAGTTCTTC
TRBJ1-1 | TRBV19 | . | . | CASSIALDRINTEAFF | TGTGCCAGTAGTATTGCACTTGACAGAATTAACACTGAAGCTTTCTTT
TRBJ1-2 | TRBV6-1 | . | TRBD1 | CASSPDRIYGYTF | TGTGCCAGCAGTCCGGACAGGATCTATGGCTACACCTTC
TRBJ2-1 | TRBV5-1 | . | . | CASSLARVLYNEQFF | TGCGCCAGCAGCCTCGCCAGGGTCCTCTACAATGAGCAGTTCTTC
TRBJ2-1 | TRBV7-2 | . | . | CASSLGSGQYNEQFF | TGTGCCAGCAGCTTAGGTAGCGGCCAATACAATGAGCAGTTCTTC
TRBJ2-7 | TRBV10-3 | . | TRBD1 | CAISESGRGHPYEQYF | TGTGCCATCAGTGAGTCAGGTAGGGGGCACCCCTACGAGCAGTACTTC
TRBJ2-5 | TRBV13 | . | TRBD2 | CASSFTSGGVQETQYF | TGTGCCAGCAGCTTCACTAGCGGGGGGGTACAAGAGACCCAGTACTTC
TRBJ1-4 | TRBV9 | . | . | CAGSVESGDEKLFF | TGTGCCGGCAGCGTAGAGTCGGGAGATGAAAAACTGTTTTTT